These 5 T cell receptor beta chains came from one sample sequenced in a study of control samples from healthy donors and cancer patients. Data came from immunoSEQ multiplex PCR; TCRdb stores just in-frame clones and leaves some out. The sample contains fewer than 200,000 clones, 80% to 95% of which appear only once. Sequencing was done on a sample of blood. The source is a man aged 18 to 30 in good health.

The chain joins TRBV7-2 to TRBJ1-4; D unresolved. Trimming cost V 2 bases and J 5 bases, with 6 bases left between them. Germline V gene lookup returns CDR1 SGHTA and CDR2 FQGNSA. The CDR3 length is 13 residues. Here the CDR3 DNA reads TGTGCCAGCAGCTTAACCAGGAATGAAAAACTGTTTTTT. Translation gives CASSLTRNEKLFF.

The CDR3 DNA reads TGTGCCGCTTCCCAAGGTGGGACCTACAATGAGCAGTTCTTC. Translating it yields CAASQGGTYNEQFF. This chain links TRBV7-9 with TRBJ2-1; D is unresolved. CDR1 is SEHNR, CDR2 FQNEAQ, per germline (reference sequence). The CDR3 is 14 amino acids. Trimming took 11 bases from V and 2 from J, leaving 16 bases between them.

The chain uses TRBV12-3 or TRBV12-4 and TRBJ2-3, with TRBD2 as a possible D gene (6 bases). The CDR3 runs 12 residues. Trimming pared 3 bases from V and 8 bases from J, leaving 9 bases between. In nucleotides, the CDR3 is TGTGCCAGCAGTTTCGCGGGGACTACGCAGTATTTT. Its protein product is CASSFAGTTQYF.

The chain has TRBV15 and TRBJ2-2; 7 bases align to TRBD1. This CDR3 is built from 17 residues. Germline V gene data show CDR1 as LNHNV and CDR2 as YYDKDF (reference sequence). V was pared by 5 bases and J by 5 bases, with 14 bases of the junction left unmatched. The CDR3 DNA is TGTGCCACCAGCGGTTTGGGACAGCACGAAGGGACCGGGGAGCTGTTTTTT. Translated, it gives CATSGLGQHEGTGELFF.

The chain recombines TRBV30 with TRBJ1-2; 7 bases align to TRBD1. CDR1 and CDR2 (germline): GTSNPN, SVGIG (reference sequence). Trimming at V came to 2 bases and at J to 7 bases, leaving 13 bases not matched to a gene. CDR3 length: 15 amino acids. CDR3 sequence reads: CAWSIQTGPVFGYTF. The CDR3 DNA reads TGTGCCTGGAGTATACAGACAGGGCCGGTTTTTGGCTACACCTTC.